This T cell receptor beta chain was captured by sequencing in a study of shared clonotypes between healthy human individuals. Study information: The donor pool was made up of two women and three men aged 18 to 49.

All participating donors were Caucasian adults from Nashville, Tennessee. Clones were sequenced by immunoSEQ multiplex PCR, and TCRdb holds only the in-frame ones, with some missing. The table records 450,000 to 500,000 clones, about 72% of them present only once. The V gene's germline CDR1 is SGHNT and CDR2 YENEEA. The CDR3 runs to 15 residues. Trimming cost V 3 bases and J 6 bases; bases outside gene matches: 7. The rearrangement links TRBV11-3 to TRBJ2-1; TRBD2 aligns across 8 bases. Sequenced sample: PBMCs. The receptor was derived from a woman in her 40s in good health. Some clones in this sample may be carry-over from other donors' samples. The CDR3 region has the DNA TGTGCCAGCAGCTTCCTTGCGGGGGGCCGCAATGAGCAGTTCTTC. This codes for CASSFLAGGRNEQFF.